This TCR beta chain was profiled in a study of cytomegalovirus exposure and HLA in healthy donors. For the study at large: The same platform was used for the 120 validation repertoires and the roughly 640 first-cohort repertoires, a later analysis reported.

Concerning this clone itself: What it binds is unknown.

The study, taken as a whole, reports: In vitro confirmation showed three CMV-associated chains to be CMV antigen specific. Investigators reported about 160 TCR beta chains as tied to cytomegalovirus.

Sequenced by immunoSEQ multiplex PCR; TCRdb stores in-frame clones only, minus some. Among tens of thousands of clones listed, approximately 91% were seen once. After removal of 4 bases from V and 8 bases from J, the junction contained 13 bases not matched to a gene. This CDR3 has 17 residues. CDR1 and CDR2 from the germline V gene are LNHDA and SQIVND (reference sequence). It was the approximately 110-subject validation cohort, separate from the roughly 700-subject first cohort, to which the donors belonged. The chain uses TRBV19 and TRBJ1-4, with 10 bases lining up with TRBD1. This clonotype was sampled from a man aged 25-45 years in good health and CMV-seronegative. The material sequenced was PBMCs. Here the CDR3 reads CASSTAVDRGRSEKLFF. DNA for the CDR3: TGTGCCAGTAGTACCGCCGTCGACAGGGGGCGGAGCGAAAAACTGTTTTTT.